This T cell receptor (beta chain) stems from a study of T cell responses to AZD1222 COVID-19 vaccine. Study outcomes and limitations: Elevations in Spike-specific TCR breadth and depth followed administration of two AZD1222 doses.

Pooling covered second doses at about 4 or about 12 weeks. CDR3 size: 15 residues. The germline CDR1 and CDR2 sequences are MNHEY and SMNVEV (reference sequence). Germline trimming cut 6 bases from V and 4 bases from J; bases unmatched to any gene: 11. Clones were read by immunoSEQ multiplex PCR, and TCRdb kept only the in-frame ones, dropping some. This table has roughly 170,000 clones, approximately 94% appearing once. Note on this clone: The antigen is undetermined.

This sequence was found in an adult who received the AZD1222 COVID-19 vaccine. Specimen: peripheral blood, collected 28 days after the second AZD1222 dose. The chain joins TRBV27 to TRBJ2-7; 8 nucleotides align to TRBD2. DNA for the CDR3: TGTGCCAGCAGCCCCGCGAGCGGGAGATCGTACGAGCAGTACTTC. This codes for CASSPASGRSYEQYF.